This T cell receptor (beta chain) was captured in a study of blood T cells in healthy people across ages. This clonotype was detected only a few times. A much larger clone differs from this one at a single base, so this may be a read error. Next came a second PCR, run for about 6 to 12 cycles, which used a sample-barcoded 5' primer along with a J-beta primer mix. Through a template-switch adaptor with 12 random nucleotides, each cDNA molecule received a tag. Each CDR3 protein gets one entry after TCRdb re-called the 5' RACE reads with MiXCR. The repertoire consists of fewer than 2,000,000 distinct CDR3 sequences, with approximately 39% occurring once and the leading ten covering 20% to 25%. The CDR3 contains 16 residues. Germline V CDR1 and CDR2: LGHNA, YSLEER. V lost 5 bases, J lost 0 bases, and 14 bases lay in between.

The sample consisted of blood. The receptor comes from a human donor in good health. V and J are TRBV4-3 and TRBJ2-1; tentative D call: TRBD1 (5 bases). The CDR3 DNA reads as TGCGCCAGCAGCGCTGGACATGCCCTCTCCTACAATGAGCAGTTCTTC. It codes for CASSAGHALSYNEQFF.